This TCR beta chain was documented in a study of response to subunit inactivated influenza vaccine. General study points: Authors proposed each seasonal influenza vaccination draws in few new T cells.

V was trimmed by 5 bases and J by 7 bases, leaving 20 bases between them. CDR3 length: 16 amino acids. Germline V lookup: CDR1 SGHTA, CDR2 FQGNSA. MiXCR, applied by TCRdb to the RT-PCR reads, yields one record per CDR3 protein. The repertoire holds roughly 150,000 distinct CDR3 sequences, approximately 10% seen once, with 12% in the top ten. On this clonotype itself: Antigen: not known.

The chain recombines TRBV7-2 with TRBJ2-2; no clear D gene. This sample comprised non-naive T cells sorted from PBMCs, obtained 40 to 50 days after vaccination. This TCR was sampled from a man aged 45-65 years who received an inactivated influenza vaccine. CDR3 DNA: TGTGCCAGCAGCCGAGGTACTCCGAGAAGTGGCGGGGAGCTGTTTTTT. Encoded protein: CASSRGTPRSGGELFF.